These 30 T cell receptor beta chains were sequenced from one sample in a study of blood T cells in healthy people across ages. It was with a sample-barcoded 5' primer and a J-beta primer mix that a second PCR of roughly 6 to 12 cycles was run. A single record per CDR3 protein comes from TCRdb applying MiXCR to the 5' RACE reads. The table has some 320,000 distinct CDR3 sequences, 25% to 30% seen once. Sample: blood. The receptors stem from a woman in her 70s in good health.

In this sample, this clonotype turned up once. V usage is TRBV20-1 and J usage is TRBJ2-5; the D gene is possibly TRBD1 (5 bases). The last part of the DNA fits TRBJ2-1 better; the J call may be wrong. Per germline, CDR1 DFQATT and CDR2 SNEGSKA (reference sequence). This CDR3 region has 12 residues. The CDR3 is CSARRTNHEQFF. CDR3 nucleotide sequence: TGCAGTGCTAGACGGACAAACCATGAGCAGTTCTTC.

This chain links TRBV3-1 with TRBJ1-4; unclear D gene. Trimming pared 8 bases from V and 5 bases from J, leaving 12 bases between. The CDR3 totals 13 residues. Per the germline V gene, CDR1 is LGHDT and CDR2 is YNNKEL (reference sequence). CDR3 nucleotides: TGTGCCAGCGTCGGGCTAGAGAATGAAAAACTGTTTTTT. As protein: CASVGLENEKLFF. Filled out from reference TRBV3-1 and TRBJ1-4, the complete variable domain reads DTAVSQTPKYLVTQMGNDKSIKCEQNLGHDTMYWYKQDSKKFLKIMFSYNNKELIINETVPNRFSPKSPDKAHLNLHINSLELGDSAVYFCASVGLENEKLFFGSGTQLSVL.

This clonotype was detected ten times or more. This chain joins TRBV5-1 and TRBJ2-5; 7 bases match TRBD2. V lost 1 base and J lost 2; bases outside the gene matches: 8. CDR1 and CDR2 (germline): SGHRS, YFSETQ. The CDR3 length is 16 residues. CDR3 in DNA: TGCGCCAGCAGCTTGATTTCGGGAGGCCCTCAAGAGACCCAGTACTTC. Its translation is CASSLISGGPQETQYF.

This clonotype was seen a few times. This rearrangement joins TRBV14 to TRBJ1-1, with a possible D match to TRBD1 (5 bases). Trimming took off 4 bases at V and 0 bases at J, with 9 bases between the two ends. Germline V gives CDR1 SGHDN, CDR2 FVKESK. There are 14 residues in the CDR3. Here the CDR3 reads CASSPNRLNTEAFF. The CDR3 DNA reads as TGTGCCAGCAGCCCGAACAGGCTGAACACTGAAGCTTTCTTT.

The rearrangement uses TRBV5-1 and TRBJ1-1, with D maybe TRBD1 (5 bases). The V and J ends lost 0 bases and 4 bases respectively, with 13 bases between them. The length of the CDR3 is 15 residues. Per germline, CDR1 SGHRS and CDR2 YFSETQ. The CDR3 loop is CASSLAGPQGTEAFF. CDR3 DNA: TGCGCCAGCAGCTTGGCCGGCCCCCAGGGCACTGAAGCTTTCTTT.

The chain combines TRBV3-1 with TRBJ2-2, with 8 bases lining up with TRBD2. Germline assignment: CDR1 LGHDT and CDR2 YNNKEL (reference sequence). The V and J ends lost 4 bases and 0 bases, in that order; junction bases with no gene match: 1. The CDR3 totals 15 residues. The CDR3 protein is CASSRAGANTGELFF. The CDR3 coding sequence is TGTGCCAGCAGCCGAGCGGGGGCGAACACCGGGGAGCTGTTTTTT. Filled out from reference TRBV3-1 and TRBJ2-2, the complete variable domain reads DTAVSQTPKYLVTQMGNDKSIKCEQNLGHDTMYWYKQDSKKFLKIMFSYNNKELIINETVPNRFSPKSPDKAHLNLHINSLELGDSAVYFCASSRAGANTGELFFGEGSRLTVL.

This clonotype was observed a handful of times. The V gene is TRBV29-1, the J gene TRBJ2-3; 8 positions match TRBD1. The CDR3 spans 12 residues. Germline V gene lookup returns CDR1 SQVTM and CDR2 ANQGSEA. With V trimmed by 3 bases and J by 5 bases, 1 base remained unmatched. CDR3: CSVDRGLDTQYF. The CDR3 DNA sequence: TGCAGCGTTGACAGGGGGCTAGATACGCAGTATTTT.

This clonotype was detected a few times. The CDR3 region is CASSTQPGQTPGYTF. Written as DNA, the CDR3 is TGTGCCAGCAGCACACAACCGGGACAGACCCCCGGCTACACCTTC. This chain connects TRBV11-2 to TRBJ1-2; the match to TRBD1 covers 7 bases. The length of the CDR3 is 15 residues. CDR1 and CDR2 (germline): SGHAT, FQNNGV. V lost 5 bases and J lost 8; bases outside the gene matches: 14.

This clonotype was found a few times. The rearrangement uses TRBV12-3 or TRBV12-4 and TRBJ2-3; D remains unclear. Trimming left V 6 bases short and J 5 bases short, with 12 bases between. The CDR3 consists of 13 residues. The CDR3 sequence is CASSNPLKDTQYF. The CDR3 nucleotides read TGTGCCAGCAGCAACCCGCTTAAAGATACGCAGTATTTT.

The rearrangement uses TRBV11-2 and TRBJ2-5; 11 bases are a match to TRBD2. The J call may be wrong; the DNA end is better matched by TRBJ2-1. Germline V gene sequence: CDR1 SGHAT, CDR2 FQNNGV. The CDR3 has 16 amino acids. CDR3 nucleotides: TGTGCCAGCAGTATAGCGGGAGGGTCCCTATTGAATGAGCAGTTCTTC. Protein: CASSIAGGSLLNEQFF.

The genes are TRBV12-3 or TRBV12-4 and TRBJ2-2, with a possible D match to TRBD2 (5 bases). This CDR3 spans 15 amino acids. V gave up 4 bases and J gave up 2 bases, with 11 bases separating them. The CDR3 DNA sequence: TGTGCCAGCAGTTCCGAAGCGGAAAACACCGGGGAGCTGTTTTTT. Protein: CASSSEAENTGELFF.

The chain uses TRBV25-1 and TRBJ2-5; no firm D call. The DNA matches TRBJ2-7 better at its end, which makes the J call doubtful. Germline CDR1 MGHDK, CDR2 SYGVNS. This CDR3 has 12 amino acids. This CDR3 reads CASSLGPNEQYF. As DNA, the CDR3 is TGTGCCAGCAGCCTCGGACCGAACGAGCAGTACTTC.

The chain links TRBV20-1 to TRBJ2-1; D gene uncertain. V lost 0 bases to trimming and J lost 1 base, with 10 bases between them. Germline assignment: CDR1 DFQATT and CDR2 SNEGSKA (reference sequence). This CDR3 has 15 amino acids. In DNA form, the CDR3 reads TGCAGTGCTAGAGATGTTCGGGTATCCTACAATGAGCAGTTCTTC. Its translation is CSARDVRVSYNEQFF.

The chain uses TRBV4-1 and TRBJ2-2; possible D gene TRBD1, 5 bases. Germline-derived CDR1 and CDR2 are MGHRA and YSYEKL. V was clipped by 2 bases and J by 6 bases, with 19 bases between them. This CDR3 comprises 17 residues. For the CDR3, the DNA is TGCGCCAGCAGCCAAATTGTGGGCCCAGGGCGAGCCGGGGAGCTGTTTTTT. Translated, it gives CASSQIVGPGRAGELFF.

V usage is TRBV28 and J usage is TRBJ1-5, with 8 bases aligning to TRBD1. J gave up 9 bases and V 5 bases, and 9 bases lay outside the gene matches. This CDR3 is built from 14 residues. Germline assignment: CDR1 MDHEN and CDR2 SYDVKM. This chain's CDR3 is CASSPGTGHRPQHF. Here the CDR3 DNA reads TGTGCCAGCAGTCCCGGGACAGGACATAGGCCCCAGCATTTT.

This clonotype was recorded at least ten times. J is TRBJ2-1 and V is TRBV5-1, with 11 bases matching TRBD2. The CDR3 runs 15 residues. Germline lookup yields CDR1 SGHRS and CDR2 YFSETQ. Losses at the gene ends were 0 bases for V and 4 bases for J; bases not matched to a gene: 0. The CDR3 here is CASSLGLAGYNEQFF. DNA for the CDR3: TGCGCCAGCAGCTTGGGACTAGCGGGGTACAATGAGCAGTTCTTC. Complete variable domain (other parts from reference TRBV5-1 and TRBJ2-1): KAGVTQTPRYLIKTRGQQVTLSCSPISGHRSVSWYQQTPGQGLQFLFEYFSETQRNKGNFPGRFSGRQFSNSRSEMNVSTLELGDSALYLCASSLGLAGYNEQFFGPGTRLTVL.

The rearrangement uses TRBV20-1 and TRBJ1-1, with D hard to call. V was clipped by 0 bases and J by 0 bases, with 17 bases between them. The CDR3 consists of 17 residues. Germline CDR1 DFQATT, CDR2 SNEGSKA (reference sequence). The CDR3 loop reads CSARDPGQSGMNTEAFF. The CDR3 nucleotides read TGCAGTGCTAGAGATCCTGGCCAGAGCGGAATGAACACTGAAGCTTTCTTT.

This clonotype was recorded many times. This sequence joins TRBV12-3 or TRBV12-4 and TRBJ1-3, with 8 bases that match TRBD1. Trimming at V came to 3 bases and at J to 5 bases, leaving 9 bases not matched to a gene. The CDR3 contains 16 residues. The DNA of the CDR3 is TGTGCCAGCAGTTTTTCCGGGACAGGTCCGCGAAACACCATATATTTT. It translates to CASSFSGTGPRNTIYF.

In its sample, this clonotype was seen once. The gene calls are TRBV4-1 and TRBJ2-5, with 10 bases matching TRBD1. The DNA end is a closer match to TRBJ2-7, so the J assignment may be wrong. The CDR3 sequence is 15 residues long. Germline CDR1 is MGHRA and CDR2 is YSYEKL. CDR3 coding DNA: TGCGCCAGCAGCCAACCCGGGACAGGGGTTTACGAGCAGTACTTC. It translates to CASSQPGTGVYEQYF.

This clonotype was recorded at least ten times. The chain has TRBV6-1 and TRBJ2-1, with 7 bases matching TRBD2. The V segment lost 2 bases and the J segment 3 bases; nucleotides outside the gene matches: 7. The CDR3 extends over 16 amino acids. Germline assignment: CDR1 MNHNS and CDR2 SASEGT. DNA of the CDR3: TGTGCCAGCAGTGAATTTGGCGGGAGCAGCTACAATGAGCAGTTCTTC. Its translation: CASSEFGGSSYNEQFF.

The chain recombines TRBV5-1 with TRBJ2-2; D gene ambiguous. In germline, CDR1 is SGHRS, CDR2 YFSETQ. The CDR3 length is 13 residues. V lost 1 base and J 3 bases, leaving 4 bases between the germline ends. The CDR3 DNA reads as TGCGCCAGCAGCTTGAAACACACCGGGGAGCTGTTTTTT. Protein product: CASSLKHTGELFF.

This clonotype occurred many times. This rearrangement joins TRBV27 to TRBJ1-6; a possible D gene is TRBD1 (5 bases). This CDR3 is 14 amino acids long. Per the germline V gene, CDR1 is MNHEY and CDR2 is SMNVEV (reference sequence). Trimming removed 6 bases from V and 10 bases from J, with 16 bases in between. The chain's CDR3 is CASSTRVRGSPLHF. CDR3 bases: TGTGCCAGCAGCACCAGGGTGCGGGGATCACCCCTCCACTTT.

The V gene is TRBV11-2, the J gene TRBJ2-5; D is undetermined. V lost 0 bases to trimming and J lost 2 bases, with 13 bases between them. The CDR3 has 16 amino acids. Germline CDR1 and CDR2: SGHAT and FQNNGV. The CDR3 is CASSLDTWFLQETQYF. The CDR3 DNA sequence: TGTGCCAGCAGCTTAGATACCTGGTTCCTACAAGAGACCCAGTACTTC.

In this sample, this clonotype turned up a few times. The chain couples TRBV7-9 to TRBJ2-5; D might be TRBD1 (6 bases). The V gene lost 4 bases and the J gene lost 5 bases, with 14 bases spanning the gap. The CDR3 is made up of 14 amino acids. Per germline, CDR1 SEHNR and CDR2 FQNEAQ (reference sequence). The CDR3 bases are TGTGCCAGCAGCTCCTCCGACAGGCTGGAGACCCAGTACTTC. Its translation: CASSSSDRLETQYF.

V is TRBV15 and J is TRBJ2-5; tentative D call: TRBD2 (6 bases). Matching the DNA end better, TRBJ2-7 makes the J call doubtful. The CDR3 runs to 17 residues. Germline CDR1 reads LNHNV; CDR2 reads YYDKDF (reference sequence). In DNA, the CDR3 is TGTGCCACCAGCAGAGATCAGGCGGGACGGAAGATCAACGAGCAGTACTTC. Its translation: CATSRDQAGRKINEQYF.

This chain links TRBV20-1 with TRBJ1-2; D gene unclear. The length of the CDR3 is 13 residues. V was pared by 3 bases and J by 2 bases, with 10 bases between. Germline V gene sequence: CDR1 DFQATT, CDR2 SNEGSKA (reference sequence). DNA for the CDR3: TGCAGTGCTAGTAGGCTGGGAAACTATGGCTACACCTTC. It translates to CSASRLGNYGYTF.

This clonotype showed up just a few times. Just one base apart from a much larger clone, this may be a read error. The chain is built from TRBV3-1 and TRBJ1-3, with TRBD1 matching 7 bases. The CDR3 runs to 16 residues. Germline CDR1 reads LGHDT; CDR2 reads YNNKEL (reference sequence). The DNA for the CDR3 is TGTGTCAGCAGCCCGTCATCAACAGGGGCTGGAAACACCATATATTTT. Protein product: CVSSPSSTGAGNTIYF.

The rearrangement links TRBV7-9 to TRBJ2-1; tentatively, D is TRBD1 (5 bases). CDR3 size: 15 residues. CDR1 SEHNR and CDR2 FQNEAQ come from the germline V gene (reference sequence). V lost 5 bases, J lost 7 bases, and 18 bases lay in between. CDR3 coding DNA: TGTGCCAGCAGCGAACTTGGGGCGGCGAGGAATGAGCAGTTCTTC. It codes for CASSELGAARNEQFF.

This clonotype was seen a few times. The chain carries TRBV29-1 and TRBJ2-5; D unresolved. Gene TRBJ2-7 matches the end of the DNA better, so the J call may be wrong. Germline CDR1 reads SQVTM; CDR2 reads ANQGSEA. The CDR3 contains 12 residues. CDR3: CSVLYLSGEQYF. In DNA, the CDR3 is TGCAGCGTCCTCTACCTGTCAGGCGAGCAGTACTTC.

CDR3 DNA: TGCGCCAGCAGCTTGGCCCGGGGACCCACTGAAGCTTTCTTT. It codes for CASSLARGPTEAFF. V gene TRBV5-1 combines with J gene TRBJ1-1; TRBD1 is a possible D gene (5 bases). This CDR3 has 14 residues. Germline V gives CDR1 SGHRS, CDR2 YFSETQ. V dropped 0 bases and J dropped 4 bases, with 10 bases sitting between them.